This T cell receptor beta chain was identified in a study of PD-L1 blockade in urothelial cancer. Background on the study: Previous chemotherapy exposure amounted to 0 to 3 regimens for patients. At 3 weeks (second dose) and 6 weeks after starting treatment, blood was analyzed. Blood samples had a median of approximately 140,000 T cells, 80,000 to 85,000 unique TCRs, and clonality 0.075 to 0.095.

Germline assignment: CDR1 SEHNR and CDR2 FQNEAQ (reference sequence). The CDR3 has 11 amino acids. The ends were cut back, 6 bases at V and 6 bases at J, with 7 bases in the middle. Each patient gave between 1 and 8 samples, pretreatment and on-treatment. TCRdb keeps only in-frame clones here, not all; method: immunoSEQ multiplex PCR. The table includes about 55,000 clones, around 77% detected once. The receptor's source is a man between 65 and 85 years old with urothelial cancer. The chain has TRBV7-9 and TRBJ2-3, with unresolved D. The sample here was PBMCs, taken around atezolizumab (anti-PD-L1) treatment. DNA for the CDR3: TGTGCCAGCAGTACCCGGGATACGCAGTATTTT. Translated: CASSTRDTQYF.